This T cell receptor (beta chain) was captured in a study of blood T cells in healthy people across ages. The CDR3 consists of 18 residues. Trimming removed 0 bases at V and 0 bases at J, with 13 bases between. The germline V gene has CDR1 SGHRS and CDR2 YFSETQ. For the second PCR, which ran for 7 to 11 cycles, a sample-barcoded 5' primer and a J-beta primer mix were used. A single record per CDR3 protein comes from TCRdb applying MiXCR to the 5' RACE reads. Among about 970,000 distinct CDR3 sequences listed, just over 50% were seen once. The specimen sequenced was blood. The chain uses TRBV5-1 and TRBJ2-6; TRBD1 is a possible D gene (6 bases). This receptor was identified in a woman in her sixties or seventies in good health. CDR3 residues: CASSLGMGAYSGANVLTF. CDR3 bases: TGCGCCAGCAGCTTGGGTATGGGGGCCTACTCTGGGGCCAACGTCCTGACTTTC.